This TCR beta chain was captured in a study of blood T cell repertoires in COVID-19. Study summary: Samples of COVID-19 (acute and convalescent) were obtained from the United States, Italy and Spain.

Profiling relied on immunoSEQ multiplex PCR, and the TCRdb table lists in-frame clones only, not all of them. The table includes some 300,000 clones, approximately 91% detected once. There are 14 residues in the CDR3. Germline lookup yields CDR1 SNHLY and CDR2 FYNNEI. Trimming left V 6 bases short and J 5 bases short, with 16 bases between. Participants were aged roughly 18 to 90 years, lived in 20 to 30 US areas, and enrolled virtually. Participants' own reports of clinical history determined their cohort assignment. The sample holds one count of this clone. The chain has TRBV2 and TRBJ2-5; D may be TRBD1 (7 bases). The TCR was taken from a woman between 35 and 50 years old who had recovered from COVID-19. The sample comprised PBMCs or T cells enriched from blood (not recorded which). The CDR3 nucleotides are TGTGCCAGCAGCCCCGGCAGGGGGAGGGAGACCCAGTACTTC. The encoded protein is CASSPGRGRETQYF.